This T cell receptor (beta chain) emerged from a study of blood T cell repertoires in COVID-19. Study details: Sample material is recorded as cDNA or gDNA derived from T cells, B-cell-depleted T cells, or PBMCs.

The CDR3 is made up of 11 amino acids. Unmatched junction bases numbered 1, after V lost 4 bases and J lost 7 bases. Germline V gene sequence: CDR1 PRHDT, CDR2 FYEKMQ (reference sequence). All enrollees were roughly 18 to 100 years old and from under 25 US areas. Cohorts were determined from participant-reported clinical history. Using immunoSEQ multiplex PCR, the repertoire was profiled, and TCRdb retains in-frame clones only, with some absent. The data show some 390,000 clones, about 90% seen once. The gene calls are TRBV13 and TRBJ2-7; TRBD1 aligns across 7 bases. The TCR originated in a woman aged 30 to 39 who had recovered from COVID-19. The sequencing input was PBMCs or T cells enriched from blood (not recorded which). The CDR3 bases are TGTGCCAGCAGCTCGGACAGGGAGCAGTACTTC. It is translated as CASSSDREQYF.